This T cell receptor (beta chain) was identified in a study of blood T cell repertoires in COVID-19. Trimming stripped 5 bases from V and 1 base from J, with 11 bases between. Germline-derived CDR1 and CDR2 are SGHVS and FQNEAQ. CDR3 length: 14 residues. This table comes from immunoSEQ multiplex PCR, and its TCRdb copy is limited to in-frame clones, with some not included. The table lists some 140,000 clones, about four fifths of them singletons, with over 25% in the top ten. The chain links TRBV7-8 to TRBJ1-1; D is ambiguous. The sequencing sample was made of peripheral blood. The TCR was taken from a woman aged 60-75 years with acute or convalescent COVID-19. The CDR3 spells CASSRITANTEAFF. CDR3 coding DNA: TGTGCCAGCAGCCGCATTACAGCGAACACTGAAGCTTTCTTT.